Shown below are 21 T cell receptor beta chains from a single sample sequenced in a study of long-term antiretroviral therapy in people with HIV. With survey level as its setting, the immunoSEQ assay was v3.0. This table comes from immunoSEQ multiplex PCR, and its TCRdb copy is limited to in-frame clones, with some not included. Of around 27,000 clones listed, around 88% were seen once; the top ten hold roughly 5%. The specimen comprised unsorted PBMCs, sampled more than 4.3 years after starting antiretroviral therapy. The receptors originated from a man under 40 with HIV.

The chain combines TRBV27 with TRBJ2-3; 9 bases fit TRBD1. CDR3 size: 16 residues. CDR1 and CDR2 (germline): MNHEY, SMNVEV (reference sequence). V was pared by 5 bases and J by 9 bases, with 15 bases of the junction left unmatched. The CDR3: CASSHPGQGPGQTQYF. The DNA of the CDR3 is TGTGCCAGCAGTCATCCGGGACAGGGCCCAGGTCAGACGCAGTATTTT.

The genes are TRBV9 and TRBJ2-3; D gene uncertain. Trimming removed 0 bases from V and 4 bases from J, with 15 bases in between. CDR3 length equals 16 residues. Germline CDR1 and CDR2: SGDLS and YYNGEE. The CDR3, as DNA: TGTGCCAGCAGCGTAGATGGCGCAGGAAGGGCAGATACGCAGTATTTT. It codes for CASSVDGAGRADTQYF.

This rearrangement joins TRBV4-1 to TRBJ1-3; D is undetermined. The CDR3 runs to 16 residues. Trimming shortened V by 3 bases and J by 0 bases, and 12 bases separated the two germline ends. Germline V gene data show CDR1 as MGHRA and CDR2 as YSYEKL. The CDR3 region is CASSQDPLGSGNTIYF. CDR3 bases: TGCGCCAGCAGCCAGGACCCCTTGGGCTCTGGAAACACCATATATTTT.

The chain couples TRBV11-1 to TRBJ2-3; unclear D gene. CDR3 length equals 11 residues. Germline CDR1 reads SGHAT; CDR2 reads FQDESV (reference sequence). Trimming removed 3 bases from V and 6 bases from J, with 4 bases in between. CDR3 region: CASSFSDTQYF. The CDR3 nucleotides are TGTGCCAGCAGCTTCAGTGATACGCAGTATTTT.

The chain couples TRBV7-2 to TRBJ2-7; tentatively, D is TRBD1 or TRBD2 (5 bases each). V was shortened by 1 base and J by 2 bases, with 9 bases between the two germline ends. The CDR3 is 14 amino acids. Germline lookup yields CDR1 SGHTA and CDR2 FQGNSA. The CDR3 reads CASSLVGVAYEQYF. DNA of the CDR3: TGTGCCAGCAGCTTAGTGGGGGTCGCCTACGAGCAGTACTTC.

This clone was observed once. CDR3 sequence reads: CASSPPNQPQHF. The CDR3, as DNA: TGTGCCAGCAGCCCTCCCAATCAGCCCCAGCATTTT. The V gene is TRBV7-8, the J gene TRBJ1-5; D remains ambiguous. The CDR3 covers 12 residues. The germline gives CDR1 SGHVS, CDR2 FQNEAQ. V was clipped by 5 bases and J by 3 bases, with 5 bases between them.

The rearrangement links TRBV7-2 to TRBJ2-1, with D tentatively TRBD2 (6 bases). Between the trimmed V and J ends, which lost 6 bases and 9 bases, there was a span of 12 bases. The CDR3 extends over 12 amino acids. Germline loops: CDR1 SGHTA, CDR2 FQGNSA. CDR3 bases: TGTGCCAGCAGGCCACTAGCCGGTGAGCAGTTCTTC. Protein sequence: CASRPLAGEQFF.

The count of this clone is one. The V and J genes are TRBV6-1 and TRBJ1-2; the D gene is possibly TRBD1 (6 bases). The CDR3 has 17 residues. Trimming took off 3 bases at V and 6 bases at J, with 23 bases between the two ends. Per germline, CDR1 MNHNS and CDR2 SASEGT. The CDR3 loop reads CASSDSPGGLSMDGYTF. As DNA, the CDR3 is TGTGCCAGCAGTGACAGCCCGGGGGGGCTATCGATGGATGGCTACACCTTC.

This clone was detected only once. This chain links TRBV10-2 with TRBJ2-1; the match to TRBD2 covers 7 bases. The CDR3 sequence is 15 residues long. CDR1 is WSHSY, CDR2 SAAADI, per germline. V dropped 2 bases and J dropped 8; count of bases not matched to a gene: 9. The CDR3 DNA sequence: TGCGCCAGCAGTGAGCGGGGAGGGGTTCTCGATGAGCAGTTCTTC. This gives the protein CASSERGGVLDEQFF.

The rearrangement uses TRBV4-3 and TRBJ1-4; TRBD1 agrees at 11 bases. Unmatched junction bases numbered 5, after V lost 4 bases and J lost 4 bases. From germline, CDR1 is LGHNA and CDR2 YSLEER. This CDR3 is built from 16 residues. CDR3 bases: TGCGCCAGCAGCCGCCTAGGGACAGGGGGTAATGAAAAACTGTTTTTT. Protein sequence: CASSRLGTGGNEKLFF.

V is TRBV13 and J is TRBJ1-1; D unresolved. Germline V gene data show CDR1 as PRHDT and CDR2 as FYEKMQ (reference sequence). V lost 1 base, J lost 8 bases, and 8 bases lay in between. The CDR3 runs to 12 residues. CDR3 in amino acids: CASSLVSREAFF. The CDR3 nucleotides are TGTGCCAGCAGCTTAGTCAGCAGAGAAGCTTTCTTT.

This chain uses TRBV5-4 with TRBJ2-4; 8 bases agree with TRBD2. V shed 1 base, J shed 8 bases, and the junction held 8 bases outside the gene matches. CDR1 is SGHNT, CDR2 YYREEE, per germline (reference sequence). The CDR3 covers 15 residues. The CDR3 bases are TGTGCCAGCAGCTTGTTGGTACCGGGGGGGGACATTCAGTACTTC. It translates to CASSLLVPGGDIQYF.

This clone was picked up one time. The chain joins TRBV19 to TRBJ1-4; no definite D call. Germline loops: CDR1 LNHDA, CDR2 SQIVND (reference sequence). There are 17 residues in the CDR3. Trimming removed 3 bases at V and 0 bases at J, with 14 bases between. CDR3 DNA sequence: TGTGCCAGTAGTATTGGGTGGGAGACCGCAACTAATGAAAAACTGTTTTTT. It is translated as CASSIGWETATNEKLFF.

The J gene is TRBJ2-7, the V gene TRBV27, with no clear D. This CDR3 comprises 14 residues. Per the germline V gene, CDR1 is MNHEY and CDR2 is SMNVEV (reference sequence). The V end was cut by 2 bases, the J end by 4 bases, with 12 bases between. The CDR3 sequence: CASSLKPDRYEQYF. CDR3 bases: TGTGCCAGCAGTTTAAAGCCCGACCGGTACGAGCAGTACTTC.

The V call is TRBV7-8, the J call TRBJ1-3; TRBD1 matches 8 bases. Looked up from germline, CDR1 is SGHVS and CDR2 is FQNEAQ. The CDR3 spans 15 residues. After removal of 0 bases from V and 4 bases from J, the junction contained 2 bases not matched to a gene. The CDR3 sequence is CASSLAAGGGNTIYF. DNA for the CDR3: TGTGCCAGCAGCTTAGCGGCAGGGGGCGGAAACACCATATATTTT.

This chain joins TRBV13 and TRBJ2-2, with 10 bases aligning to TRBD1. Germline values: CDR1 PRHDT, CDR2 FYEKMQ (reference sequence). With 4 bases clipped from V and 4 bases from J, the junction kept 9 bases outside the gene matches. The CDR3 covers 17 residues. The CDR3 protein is CASSSMRTGGVTGELFF. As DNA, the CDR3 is TGTGCCAGCAGCTCTATGAGGACAGGGGGAGTCACCGGGGAGCTGTTTTTT.

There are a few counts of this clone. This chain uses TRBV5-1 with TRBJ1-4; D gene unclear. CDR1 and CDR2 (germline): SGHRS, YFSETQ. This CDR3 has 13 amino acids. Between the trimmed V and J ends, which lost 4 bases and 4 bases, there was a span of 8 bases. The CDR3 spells CASSHEDNEKLFF. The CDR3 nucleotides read TGCGCCAGCAGCCATGAAGATAATGAAAAACTGTTTTTT. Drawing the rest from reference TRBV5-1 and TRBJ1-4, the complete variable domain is KAGVTQTPRYLIKTRGQQVTLSCSPISGHRSVSWYQQTPGQGLQFLFEYFSETQRNKGNFPGRFSGRQFSNSRSEMNVSTLELGDSALYLCASSHEDNEKLFFGSGTQLSVL.

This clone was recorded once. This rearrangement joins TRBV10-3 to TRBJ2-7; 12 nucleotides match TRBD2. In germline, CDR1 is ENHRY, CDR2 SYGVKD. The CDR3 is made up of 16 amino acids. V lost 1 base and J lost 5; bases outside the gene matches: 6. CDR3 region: CAISEYLAGGPNEQYF. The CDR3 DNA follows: TGTGCCATCAGTGAGTATCTAGCGGGAGGGCCGAACGAGCAGTACTTC.

CDR3 amino acids: CASSAGTGENSPLHF. The CDR3 coding sequence is TGCGCCAGCAGCGCGGGGACAGGGGAAAATTCACCCCTCCACTTT. This chain connects TRBV5-1 to TRBJ1-6; 10 bases agree with TRBD1. The CDR3 loop spans 15 amino acids. Germline-derived CDR1 and CDR2 are SGHRS and YFSETQ. V was clipped by 4 bases and J by 7 bases; unmatched bases: 5.

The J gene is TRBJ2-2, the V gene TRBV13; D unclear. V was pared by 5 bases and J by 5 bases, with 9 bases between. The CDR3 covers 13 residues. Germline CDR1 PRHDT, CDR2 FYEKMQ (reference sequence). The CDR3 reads CASSLQRTGELFF. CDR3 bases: TGTGCCAGCAGCCTTCAGAGAACCGGGGAGCTGTTTTTT. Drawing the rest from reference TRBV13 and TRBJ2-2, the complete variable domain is AAGVIQSPRHLIKEKRETATLKCYPIPRHDTVYWYQQGPGQDPQFLISFYEKMQSDKGSIPDRFSAQQFSDYHSELNMSSLELGDSALYFCASSLQRTGELFFGEGSRLTVL.

The DNA of the CDR3 is TGTGCCAGCAGCGTAGGGGCCAGGTTTACACCTAATAAGAACACTGAAGCTTTCTTT. Protein product: CASSVGARFTPNKNTEAFF. The chain carries TRBV9 and TRBJ1-1; D is undetermined. V lost 0 bases and J lost 1, with 22 bases in between. CDR1 and CDR2 (germline): SGDLS, YYNGEE. The CDR3 loop spans 19 amino acids.